The clone carrying this T cell receptor beta chain was found once. What it recognizes is unknown. The CDR3 covers 14 residues. The trim removed 3 bases at V and 7 bases at J, leaving 5 bases unmatched. Germline assignment: CDR1 SGHAT and CDR2 FQNNGV. Assay: immunoSEQ multiplex PCR; the TCRdb copy retains only in-frame clones and omits some. Here the sample spans about 62,000 clones, approximately 88% being singletons. These data originate in a study of T cell repertoires in ileal Crohn's disease. As for the study in general: Postoperative therapy was given to about half: 10 to 12 thiopurines, fewer than 20 anti-TNF agents.

Indicated time point: neoterminal ileum biopsy at postoperative endoscopy, about 6 months after surgery. General study results and limits: High-frequency clones were more common in sorted CD8 than CD4 cells. All patients with clonality above 26.8% had endoscopic recurrence.

Sequenced sample: ileal tissue. The sequence was obtained from an adult with Crohn's disease. V and J are TRBV11-2 and TRBJ1-4; 7 bases align to TRBD1. Written as DNA, the CDR3 is TGTGCCAGCAGCTTTTCTCCAGGGGGTGAAAAACTGTTTTTT. Protein sequence: CASSFSPGGEKLFF.